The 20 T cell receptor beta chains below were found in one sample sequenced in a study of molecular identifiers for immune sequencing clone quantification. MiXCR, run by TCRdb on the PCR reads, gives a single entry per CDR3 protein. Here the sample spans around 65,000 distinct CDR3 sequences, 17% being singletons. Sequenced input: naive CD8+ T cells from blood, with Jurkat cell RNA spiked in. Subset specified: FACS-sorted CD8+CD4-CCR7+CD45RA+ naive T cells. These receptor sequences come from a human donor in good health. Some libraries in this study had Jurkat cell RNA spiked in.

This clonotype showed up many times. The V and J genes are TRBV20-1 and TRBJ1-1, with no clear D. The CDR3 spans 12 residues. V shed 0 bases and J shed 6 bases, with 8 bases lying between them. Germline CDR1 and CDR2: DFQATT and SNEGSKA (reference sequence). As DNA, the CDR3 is TGCAGTGCTAGAGATGTTCGGCCTGAAGCTTTCTTT. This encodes CSARDVRPEAFF.

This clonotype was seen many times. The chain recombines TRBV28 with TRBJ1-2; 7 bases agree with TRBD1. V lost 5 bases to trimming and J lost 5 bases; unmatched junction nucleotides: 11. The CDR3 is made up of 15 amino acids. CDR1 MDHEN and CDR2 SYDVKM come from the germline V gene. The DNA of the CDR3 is TGTGCCAGCAGTCCCCGTCGACAGGGAGGGTATGGCTACACCTTC. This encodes CASSPRRQGGYGYTF.

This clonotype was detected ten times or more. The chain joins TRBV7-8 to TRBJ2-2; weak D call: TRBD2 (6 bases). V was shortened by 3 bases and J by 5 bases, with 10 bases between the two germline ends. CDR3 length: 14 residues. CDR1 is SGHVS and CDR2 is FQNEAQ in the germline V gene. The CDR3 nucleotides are TGTGCCAGCAGCTTTAGGCGGGATACCGGGGAGCTGTTTTTT. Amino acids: CASSFRRDTGELFF.

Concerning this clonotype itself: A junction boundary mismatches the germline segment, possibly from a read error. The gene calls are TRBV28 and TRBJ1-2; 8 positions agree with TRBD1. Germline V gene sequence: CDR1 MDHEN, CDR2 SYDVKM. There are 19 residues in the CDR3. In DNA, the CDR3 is TGTGCCGGCAGTTTCTCGAGAAGGACAGGGAGTTTTAGTGGCTATGGCTACACCTTC. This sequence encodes CAGSFSRRTGSFSGYGYTF.

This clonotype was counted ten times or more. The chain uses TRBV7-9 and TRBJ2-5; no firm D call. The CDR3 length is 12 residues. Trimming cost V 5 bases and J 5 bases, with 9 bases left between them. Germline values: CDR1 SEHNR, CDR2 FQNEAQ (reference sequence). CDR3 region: CASSQPLETQYF. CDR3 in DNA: TGTGCCAGCAGCCAGCCCCTGGAGACCCAGTACTTC.

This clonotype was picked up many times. CDR3 amino acids: CASSQEGGLVWREGGTDTQYF. The CDR3 DNA reads TGCGCCAGCAGCCAAGAAGGGGGATTGGTGTGGCGGGAGGGCGGCACAGATACGCAGTATTTT. The rearrangement uses TRBV4-1 and TRBJ2-3, with 9 bases identical to TRBD2. From germline, CDR1 is MGHRA and CDR2 YSYEKL. The CDR3 spans 21 residues. V lost 0 bases, J lost 1 base, and 17 bases stayed unmatched.

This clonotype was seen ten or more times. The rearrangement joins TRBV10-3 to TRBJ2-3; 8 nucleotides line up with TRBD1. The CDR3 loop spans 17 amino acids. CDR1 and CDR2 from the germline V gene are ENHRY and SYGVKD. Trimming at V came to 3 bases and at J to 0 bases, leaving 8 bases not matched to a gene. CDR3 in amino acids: CAISEHDRGTSTDTQYF. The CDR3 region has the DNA TGTGCCATCAGTGAACATGACAGGGGAACTAGCACAGATACGCAGTATTTT.

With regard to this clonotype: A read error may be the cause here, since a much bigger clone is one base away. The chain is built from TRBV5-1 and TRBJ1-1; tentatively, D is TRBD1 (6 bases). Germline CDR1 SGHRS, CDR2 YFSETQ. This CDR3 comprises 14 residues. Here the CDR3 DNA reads TGCGCCAGCAGTATGGGGACAATGAACACTGAAGCTTACTTT. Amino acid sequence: CASSMGTMNTEAYF. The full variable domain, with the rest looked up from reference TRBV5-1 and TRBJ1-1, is KAGVTQTPRYLIKTRGQQVTLSCSPISGHRSVSWYQQTPGQGLQFLFEYFSETQRNKGNFPGRFSGRQFSNSRSEMNVSTLELGDSALYLCASSMGTMNTEAYFGQGTRLTVV.

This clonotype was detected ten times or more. The CDR3 region has the DNA TGTGCCAGCAGCTTAGGGAACGGACAGGGTAAATACGAGCAGTACTTC. This encodes CASSLGNGQGKYEQYF. The chain is built from TRBV7-9 and TRBJ2-7, with 8 nucleotides matching TRBD1. Per the germline V gene, CDR1 is SEHNR and CDR2 is FQNEAQ (reference sequence). CDR3 length equals 16 residues. With 1 base clipped from V and 4 bases from J, the junction kept 9 bases outside the gene matches.

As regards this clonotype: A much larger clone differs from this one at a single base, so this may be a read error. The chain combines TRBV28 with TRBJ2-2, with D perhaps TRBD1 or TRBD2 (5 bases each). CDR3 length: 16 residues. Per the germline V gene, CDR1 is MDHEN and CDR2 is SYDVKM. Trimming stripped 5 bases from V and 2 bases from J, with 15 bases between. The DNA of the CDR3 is TGTGCCAGCAGTGGGACGACCAATTCCAACACCGGGGAGCTGTTTTTT. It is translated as CASSGTTNSNTGELFF.

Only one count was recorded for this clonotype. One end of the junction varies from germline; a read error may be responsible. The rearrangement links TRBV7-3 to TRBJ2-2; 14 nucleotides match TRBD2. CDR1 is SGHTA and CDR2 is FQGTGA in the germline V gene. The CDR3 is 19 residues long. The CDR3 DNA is TGTGCCAGCAGCCCGGGACTAGCGGGAGTATTTGGTCAATCCGGGGGGCTGTTTTTT. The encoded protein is CASSPGLAGVFGQSGGLFF.

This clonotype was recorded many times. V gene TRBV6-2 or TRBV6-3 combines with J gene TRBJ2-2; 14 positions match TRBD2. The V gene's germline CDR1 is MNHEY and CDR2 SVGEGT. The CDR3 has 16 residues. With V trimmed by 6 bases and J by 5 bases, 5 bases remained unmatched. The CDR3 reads CASRLGLAGVTGELFF. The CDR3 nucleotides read TGTGCCAGCAGACTGGGACTAGCGGGAGTTACCGGGGAGCTGTTTTTT.

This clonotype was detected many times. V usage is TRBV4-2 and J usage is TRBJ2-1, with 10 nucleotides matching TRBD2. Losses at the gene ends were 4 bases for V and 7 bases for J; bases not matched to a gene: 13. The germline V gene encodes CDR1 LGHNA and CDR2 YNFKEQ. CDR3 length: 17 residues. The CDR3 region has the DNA TGTGCCAGCAGCCCAGAAATACTAGCGGGAAGGTATAATGAGCAGTTCTTC. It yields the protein CASSPEILAGRYNEQFF.

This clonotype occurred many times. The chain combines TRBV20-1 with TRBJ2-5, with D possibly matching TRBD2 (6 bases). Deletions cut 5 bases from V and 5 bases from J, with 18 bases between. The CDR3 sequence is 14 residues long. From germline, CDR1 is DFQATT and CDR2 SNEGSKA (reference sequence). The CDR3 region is CSAPRLEFGETQYF. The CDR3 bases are TGCAGTGCTCCCCGACTAGAATTTGGGGAGACCCAGTACTTC.

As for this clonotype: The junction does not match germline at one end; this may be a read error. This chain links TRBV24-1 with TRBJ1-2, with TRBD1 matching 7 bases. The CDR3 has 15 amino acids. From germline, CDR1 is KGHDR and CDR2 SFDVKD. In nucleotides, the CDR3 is TGTGTCACCAGTGATGAGACAGGGAGGCGCGACGGCTACACCTTC. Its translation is CVTSDETGRRDGYTF.

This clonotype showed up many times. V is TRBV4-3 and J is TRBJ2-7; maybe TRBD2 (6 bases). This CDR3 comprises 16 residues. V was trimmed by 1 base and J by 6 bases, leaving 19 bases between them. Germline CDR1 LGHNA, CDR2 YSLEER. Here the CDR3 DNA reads TGCGCCAGCAGCCAAGGCCAGGGACTCATCTCGGGCGAGCAGTACTTC. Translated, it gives CASSQGQGLISGEQYF.

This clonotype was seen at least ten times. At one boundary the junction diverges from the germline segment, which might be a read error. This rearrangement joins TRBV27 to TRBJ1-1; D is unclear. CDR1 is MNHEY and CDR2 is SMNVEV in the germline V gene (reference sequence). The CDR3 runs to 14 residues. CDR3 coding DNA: TGTGCCAGCAGTTCGCTTGTTGTGAACGCTGAAGCTTTCTTT. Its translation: CASSSLVVNAEAFF.

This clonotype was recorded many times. The CDR3 bases are TGTGCCTGGAGTGGAGGGGTAGCGGCCCACTACGAGCAGTACTTC. As protein: CAWSGGVAAHYEQYF. The V call is TRBV30, the J call TRBJ2-7; D may be TRBD2 (6 bases). This CDR3 is built from 15 residues. The V gene lost 1 base and the J gene lost 3 bases, with 16 bases spanning the gap. Germline values: CDR1 GTSNPN, CDR2 SVGIG (reference sequence).

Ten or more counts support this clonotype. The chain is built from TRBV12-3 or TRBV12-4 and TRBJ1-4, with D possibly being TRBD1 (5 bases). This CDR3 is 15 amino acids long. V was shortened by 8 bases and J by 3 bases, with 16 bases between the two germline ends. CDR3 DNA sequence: TGTGCCAGCGTCGCCGGGGGGACGGCTAATGAAAAACTGTTTTTT. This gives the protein CASVAGGTANEKLFF.

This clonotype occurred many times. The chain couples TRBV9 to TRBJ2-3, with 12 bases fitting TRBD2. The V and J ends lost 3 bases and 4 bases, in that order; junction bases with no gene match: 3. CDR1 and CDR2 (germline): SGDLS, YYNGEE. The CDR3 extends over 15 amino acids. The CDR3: CASSATSGSADTQYF. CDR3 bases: TGTGCCAGCAGCGCGACTAGCGGGAGTGCAGATACGCAGTATTTT.